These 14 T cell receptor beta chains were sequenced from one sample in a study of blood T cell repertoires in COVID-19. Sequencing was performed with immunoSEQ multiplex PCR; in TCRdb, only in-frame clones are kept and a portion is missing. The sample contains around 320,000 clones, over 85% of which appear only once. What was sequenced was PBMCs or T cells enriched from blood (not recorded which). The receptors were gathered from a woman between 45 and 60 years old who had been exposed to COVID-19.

CDR3 nucleotides: TGTGCCAGCAGTCCACGGACAGGGTCCTTTGATGAAAAACTGTTTTTT. This codes for CASSPRTGSFDEKLFF. V is TRBV27 and J is TRBJ1-4; 8 bases map to TRBD1. This CDR3 is built from 16 residues. V lost 5 bases to trimming and J lost 6 bases; unmatched junction nucleotides: 11. Germline lookup yields CDR1 MNHEY and CDR2 SMNVEV (reference sequence).

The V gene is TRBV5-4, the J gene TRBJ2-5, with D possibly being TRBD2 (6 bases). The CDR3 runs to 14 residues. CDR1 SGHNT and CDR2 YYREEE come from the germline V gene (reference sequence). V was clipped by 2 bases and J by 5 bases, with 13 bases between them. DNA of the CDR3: TGTGCCAGCAGCTTATTTGGCGGGACGGAGACCCAGTACTTC. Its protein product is CASSLFGGTETQYF.

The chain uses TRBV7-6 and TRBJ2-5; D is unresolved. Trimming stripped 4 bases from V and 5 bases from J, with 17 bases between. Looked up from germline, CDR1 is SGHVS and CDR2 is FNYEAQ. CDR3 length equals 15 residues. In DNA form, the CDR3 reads TGTGCCAGCAGCTCACTGACTGCCCTTATGGAGACCCAGTACTTC. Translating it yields CASSSLTALMETQYF. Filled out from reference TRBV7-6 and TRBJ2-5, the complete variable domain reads GAGVSQSPRYKVTKRGQDVALRCDPISGHVSLYWYRQALGQGPEFLTYFNYEAQQDKSGLPNDRFSAERPEGSISTLTIQRTEQRDSAMYRCASSSLTALMETQYFGPGTRLLVL.

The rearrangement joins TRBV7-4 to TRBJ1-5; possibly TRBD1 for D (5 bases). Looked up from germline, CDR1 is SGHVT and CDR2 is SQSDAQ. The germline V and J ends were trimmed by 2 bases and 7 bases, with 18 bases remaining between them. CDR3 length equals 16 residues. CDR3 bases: TGTGCCAGCAGCTTATTTGCCGGGGACTTAGGGCAGCCCCAGCATTTT. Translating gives CASSLFAGDLGQPQHF.

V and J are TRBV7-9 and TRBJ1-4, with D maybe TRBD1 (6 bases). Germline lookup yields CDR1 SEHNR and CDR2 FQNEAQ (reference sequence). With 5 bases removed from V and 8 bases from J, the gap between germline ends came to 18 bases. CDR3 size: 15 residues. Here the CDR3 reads CASSPRDTGSEKLFF. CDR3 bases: TGTGCCAGCAGCCCAAGGGACACCGGAAGCGAAAAACTGTTTTTT.

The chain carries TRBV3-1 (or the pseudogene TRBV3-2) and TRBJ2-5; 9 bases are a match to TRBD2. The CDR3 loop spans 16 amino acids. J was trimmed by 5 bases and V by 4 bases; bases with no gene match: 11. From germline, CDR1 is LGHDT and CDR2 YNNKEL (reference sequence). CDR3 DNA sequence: TGTGCCAGCAGCCGAATCGGCGGGGGGGTGTTGGAGACCCAGTACTTC. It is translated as CASSRIGGGVLETQYF.

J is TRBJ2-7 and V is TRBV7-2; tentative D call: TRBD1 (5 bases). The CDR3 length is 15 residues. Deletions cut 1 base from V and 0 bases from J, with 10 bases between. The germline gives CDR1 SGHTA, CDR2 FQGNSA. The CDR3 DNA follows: TGTGCCAGCAGCTTAGACAGGCTAAGCTCCTACGAGCAGTACTTC. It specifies CASSLDRLSSYEQYF.

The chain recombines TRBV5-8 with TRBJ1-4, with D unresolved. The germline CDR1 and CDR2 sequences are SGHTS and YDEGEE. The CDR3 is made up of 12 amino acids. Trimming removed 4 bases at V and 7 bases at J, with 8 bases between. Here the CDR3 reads CASSTEGEKLFF. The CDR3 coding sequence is TGTGCCAGCAGCACAGAGGGTGAAAAACTGTTTTTT.

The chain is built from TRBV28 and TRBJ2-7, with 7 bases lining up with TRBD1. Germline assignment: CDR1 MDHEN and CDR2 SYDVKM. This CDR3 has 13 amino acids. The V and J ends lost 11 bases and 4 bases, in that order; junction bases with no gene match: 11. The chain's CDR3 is CAAGGEVSYEQYF. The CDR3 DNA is TGTGCCGCAGGGGGTGAGGTATCGTACGAGCAGTACTTC.

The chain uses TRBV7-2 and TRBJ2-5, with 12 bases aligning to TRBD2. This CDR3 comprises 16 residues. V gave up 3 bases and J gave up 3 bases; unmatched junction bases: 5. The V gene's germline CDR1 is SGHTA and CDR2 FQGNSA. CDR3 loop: CASSLTSGGFEETQYF. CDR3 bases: TGTGCCAGCAGCTTGACTAGCGGGGGTTTTGAAGAGACCCAGTACTTC. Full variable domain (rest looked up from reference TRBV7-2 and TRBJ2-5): GAGVSQSPSNKVTEKGKDVELRCDPISGHTALYWYRQSLGQGLEFLIYFQGNSAPDKSGLPSDRFSAERTGGSVSTLTIQRTQQEDSAVYLCASSLTSGGFEETQYFGPGTRLLVL.

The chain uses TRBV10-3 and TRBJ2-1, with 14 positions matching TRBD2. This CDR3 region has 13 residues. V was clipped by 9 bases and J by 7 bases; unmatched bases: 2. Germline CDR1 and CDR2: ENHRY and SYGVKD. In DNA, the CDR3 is TGTGCCATTGGACTAGCGGGGGGAAATGAGCAGTTCTTC. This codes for CAIGLAGGNEQFF.

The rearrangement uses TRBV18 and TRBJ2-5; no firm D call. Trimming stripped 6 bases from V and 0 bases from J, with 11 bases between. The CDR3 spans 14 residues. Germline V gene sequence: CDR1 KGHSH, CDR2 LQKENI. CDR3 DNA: TGTGCCAGCTCCCCCGGGTTGAACCAAGAGACCCAGTACTTC. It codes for CASSPGLNQETQYF. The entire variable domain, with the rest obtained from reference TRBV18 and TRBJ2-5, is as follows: NAGVMQNPRHLVRRRGQEARLRCSPMKGHSHVYWYRQLPEEGLKFMVYLQKENIIDESGMPKERFSAEFPKEGPSILRIQQVVRGDSAAYFCASSPGLNQETQYFGPGTRLLVL.

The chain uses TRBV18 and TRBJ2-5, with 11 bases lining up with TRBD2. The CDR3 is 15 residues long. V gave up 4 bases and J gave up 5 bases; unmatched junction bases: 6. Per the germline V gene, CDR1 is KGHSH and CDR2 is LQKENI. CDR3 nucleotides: TGTGCCAGCTCACTTGGGACTAGCGGACCTGAGACCCAGTACTTC. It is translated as CASSLGTSGPETQYF.

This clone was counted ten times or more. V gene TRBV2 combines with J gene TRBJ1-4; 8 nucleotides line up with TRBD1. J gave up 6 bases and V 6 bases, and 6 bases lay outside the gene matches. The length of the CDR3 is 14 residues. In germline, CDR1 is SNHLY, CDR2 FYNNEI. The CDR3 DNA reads TGTGCCAGCAGGTCGGGACAGGAGTATGAAAAACTGTTTTTT. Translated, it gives CASRSGQEYEKLFF.